This T cell receptor (beta chain) was documented in a study of blood T cell repertoires in COVID-19. On the study more broadly: Acute-phase and convalescent COVID-19 samples originated in the United States, Italy and Spain. In each case, the material was cDNA or gDNA derived from T cells, B-cell-depleted T cells, or PBMCs.

Authors' processing steps: Reference gene primer amplification yielded estimated nucleated cell counts. Repertoires were generated with immunoSEQ multiplex PCR, while TCRdb's copy carries only in-frame clones and drops some. The V and J calls and the clone size are those of that table, but D and trimming were determined from the DNA. Of fewer than 95,000 clones listed, about 80% were seen once; the top ten hold about an eighth. In germline, CDR1 is MNHEY, CDR2 SMNVEV (reference sequence). V shed 6 bases, J shed 4 bases, and the junction held 6 bases outside the gene matches. This CDR3 region has 13 residues. This clone is judged medium-sized.

Sequenced material: peripheral blood. This TCR derives from a human donor in a cohort sampled during active COVID-19. The genes are TRBV27 and TRBJ2-7; 7 nucleotides align to TRBD1. CDR3 in amino acids: CASRRDSFYEQYF. CDR3 coding DNA: TGTGCCAGCAGACGGGACAGCTTTTACGAGCAGTACTTC.